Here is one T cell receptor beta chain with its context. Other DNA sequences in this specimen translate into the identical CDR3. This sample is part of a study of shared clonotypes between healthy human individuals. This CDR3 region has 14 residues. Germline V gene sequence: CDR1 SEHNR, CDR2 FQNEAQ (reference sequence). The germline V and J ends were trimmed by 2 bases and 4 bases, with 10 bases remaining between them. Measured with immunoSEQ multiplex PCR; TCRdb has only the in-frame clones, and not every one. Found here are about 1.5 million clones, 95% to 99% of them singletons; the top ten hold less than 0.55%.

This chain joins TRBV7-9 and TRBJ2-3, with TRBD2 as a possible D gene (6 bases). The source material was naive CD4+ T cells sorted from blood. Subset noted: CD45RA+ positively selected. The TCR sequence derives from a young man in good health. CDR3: CASSLRAGADTQYF. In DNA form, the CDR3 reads TGTGCCAGCAGCTTAAGAGCGGGCGCAGATACGCAGTATTTT.